Presented here are 17 T cell receptor beta chains from one specimen sequenced in a study of naive and memory T cell subsets. Two oligonucleotides, mixed equimolar, formed the beta constant-region primer covering TRBC1 and TRBC2. TCRdb fed the UMI-ligation and nested PCR reads into MiXCR, producing one record per CDR3 protein. The sample comprises 70,000 to 95,000 distinct CDR3 sequences, roughly 7% of which are singletons, and around 1.6% rests with the top ten. Sequenced input: central memory CD4+ T cells from blood. These receptors came from a human donor in good health.

This clonotype was observed a few times. This chain uses TRBV20-1 with TRBJ1-1; D remains unclear. The germline CDR1 and CDR2 sequences are DFQATT and SNEGSKA (reference sequence). The CDR3 runs to 12 residues. Trimming removed 6 bases at V and 3 bases at J, with 11 bases between. Here the CDR3 DNA reads TGCAGTGCCCCCGACGGGGACACTGAAGCTTTCTTT. Protein: CSAPDGDTEAFF.

This clonotype was detected many times. The CDR3 DNA follows: TGTGCCAGCAGCTCGCCCGGCGGACTAGCGGCCCAAGAGACCCAGTACTTC. Protein: CASSSPGGLAAQETQYF. This chain connects TRBV5-4 to TRBJ2-5; 10 bases are a match to TRBD2. V lost 3 bases, J lost 1 base, and 9 bases stayed unmatched. CDR1 SGHNT and CDR2 YYREEE come from the germline V gene (reference sequence). This CDR3 spans 17 amino acids.

This clonotype appeared a few times. The chain combines TRBV2 with TRBJ2-5; 9 positions match TRBD1. Germline V CDR1 and CDR2: SNHLY, FYNNEI. The ends lost 6 bases at V and 5 bases at J; junction bases unmatched: 1. The CDR3 contains 12 residues. Written as DNA, the CDR3 is TGTGCCAGCAGACAGGGGGCCGAGACCCAGTACTTC. Amino acid sequence: CASRQGAETQYF.

The sample holds many counts of this clonotype. V usage is TRBV20-1 and J usage is TRBJ2-7; the D is unclear. The CDR3 runs to 12 residues. Germline V gene data show CDR1 as DFQATT and CDR2 as SNEGSKA (reference sequence). V was shortened by 6 bases and J by 5 bases, with 14 bases between the two germline ends. The CDR3 loop reads CSAAKVFDEQYF. The CDR3 nucleotides are TGCAGTGCCGCAAAGGTGTTCGACGAGCAGTACTTC.

This clonotype was seen many times. V is TRBV28 and J is TRBJ1-1; D possibly corresponds to TRBD1 (6 bases). Trimming took 2 bases from V and 12 from J, leaving 13 bases between them. The CDR3 length is 12 residues. Germline V lookup: CDR1 MDHEN, CDR2 SYDVKM. As DNA, the CDR3 is TGTGCCAGCAGTTTAAGGACCGGGACAACTTTCTTT. It is translated as CASSLRTGTTFF.

This clonotype was found many times. The chain combines TRBV12-3 or TRBV12-4 with TRBJ2-7, with D perhaps being TRBD1 or TRBD2 (6 bases each). V was trimmed by 5 bases and J by 2 bases, leaving 10 bases between them. The CDR3 has 13 amino acids. DNA of the CDR3: TGTGCCAGCAGTCTCCGGGGGCCCTACGAGCAGTACTTC. It is translated as CASSLRGPYEQYF.

This clonotype was counted many times. The V and J genes are TRBV12-3 or TRBV12-4 and TRBJ2-3; 9 nucleotides align to TRBD2. The ends lost 6 bases at V and 2 bases at J; junction bases unmatched: 9. The CDR3 covers 16 residues. In nucleotides, the CDR3 is TGTGCCAGCAGGGGTACTAGCGGGCTCATCACAGATACGCAGTATTTT. Residues: CASRGTSGLITDTQYF.

This clonotype was seen many times. The V and J genes are TRBV20-1 and TRBJ2-7; D possibly corresponds to TRBD1 (6 bases). CDR3 length: 13 residues. Germline V gives CDR1 DFQATT, CDR2 SNEGSKA (reference sequence). Trimming cost V 6 bases and J 4 bases, with 16 bases left between them. DNA for the CDR3: TGCAGTGCCCAGGACAGAAGAAGGTACGAGCAGTACTTC. It encodes CSAQDRRRYEQYF.

The chain links TRBV6-2 or TRBV6-3 to TRBJ2-7; 10 bases map to TRBD2. The germline V gene encodes CDR1 MNHEY and CDR2 SVGEGT. This CDR3 region has 17 residues. The ends lost 6 bases at V and 6 bases at J; junction bases unmatched: 17. CDR3 loop: CASSHLASGRARGEQYF. CDR3 DNA: TGTGCCAGCAGCCATCTTGCCAGCGGGAGGGCCAGGGGCGAGCAGTACTTC.

This clonotype was observed at least ten times. The CDR3 coding sequence is TGCGCCAGCAGCCTGGGGGCTAGCGGGGGGGCCTACAATGAGCAGTTCTTC. Its translation: CASSLGASGGAYNEQFF. The chain recombines TRBV5-1 with TRBJ2-1; 12 bases agree with TRBD2. The CDR3 covers 17 residues. Germline assignment: CDR1 SGHRS and CDR2 YFSETQ. V lost 4 bases and J lost 2; bases outside the gene matches: 7.

This clonotype was seen repeatedly, ten times or more. This sequence joins TRBV7-2 and TRBJ2-5; D gene unclear. The germline CDR1 and CDR2 sequences are SGHTA and FQGNSA. The CDR3 is 15 amino acids. The ends were cut back, 0 bases at V and 3 bases at J, with 11 bases in the middle. The CDR3 loop is CASSLAYGSKETQYF. The CDR3 DNA reads TGTGCCAGCAGCTTAGCGTACGGCAGCAAAGAGACCCAGTACTTC.

This clonotype has a count of ten or more. The J gene is TRBJ1-6, the V gene TRBV12-3 or TRBV12-4, with 7 bases lining up with TRBD1. V shed 6 bases, J shed 10 bases, and the junction held 6 bases outside the gene matches. The length of the CDR3 is 13 residues. DNA for the CDR3: TGTGCCAGCAGCGAACAGGGGTGGTCACCCCTCCACTTT. Translation: CASSEQGWSPLHF.

CDR3 nucleotides: TGCAGTGCGACCACGGGAGGCCACTCCTACGAGCAGTACTTC. This translates into CSATTGGHSYEQYF. The chain couples TRBV20-1 to TRBJ2-7; TRBD2 aligns across 7 bases. Looked up from germline, CDR1 is DFQATT and CDR2 is SNEGSKA (reference sequence). The trim removed 6 bases at V and 0 bases at J, leaving 8 bases unmatched. The CDR3 is 14 amino acids.

The chain links TRBV29-1 to TRBJ2-1; 7 bases match TRBD2. The CDR3 length is 13 residues. Germline values: CDR1 SQVTM, CDR2 ANQGSEA. With 4 bases clipped from V and 3 bases from J, the junction kept 3 bases outside the gene matches. CDR3 DNA sequence: TGCAGCGTTGGGGGGGGGGGCTACAATGAGCAGTTCTTC. This translates into CSVGGGGYNEQFF.

This clonotype showed up just a few times. The chain carries TRBV18 and TRBJ2-1; TRBD2 matches at 11 bases. The CDR3 runs to 19 residues. V lost 6 bases, J lost 0 bases, and 13 bases stayed unmatched. Germline V gives CDR1 KGHSH, CDR2 LQKENI. In DNA form, the CDR3 reads TGTGCCAGCTCTCAACTAGCGGGGGCCTTTAAGAGCTCCTACAATGAGCAGTTCTTC. This gives the protein CASSQLAGAFKSSYNEQFF.

This clonotype was counted ten times or more. The chain has TRBV30 and TRBJ2-3; D gene ambiguous. The CDR3 consists of 13 residues. The germline CDR1 and CDR2 sequences are GTSNPN and SVGIG (reference sequence). The ends were cut back, 2 bases at V and 5 bases at J, with 11 bases in the middle. CDR3 region: CAWSIRIRDTQYF. CDR3 bases: TGTGCCTGGAGTATACGGATTAGAGATACGCAGTATTTT.

This clonotype was counted many times. The chain is built from TRBV20-1 and TRBJ1-3; a possible D gene is TRBD1 (5 bases). The CDR3 has 18 residues. The V end lost 5 bases, the J end lost 0 bases, and 23 bases lay between the germline ends. Germline V gives CDR1 DFQATT, CDR2 SNEGSKA (reference sequence). The CDR3 region has the DNA TGCAGTGCTCACATAGTGGGGGTCCCAACGCCCTCTGGAAACACCATATATTTT. Translation: CSAHIVGVPTPSGNTIYF.